The 21 T cell receptor beta chains presented below share a single source sample, sequenced in a study of cytomegalovirus exposure and HLA in healthy donors. Primers included in the PCR were 60 Vbeta and 13 Jbeta primers. The method was immunoSEQ multiplex PCR; TCRdb's version includes in-frame clones alone and lacks a portion of them. The repertoire holds approximately 150,000 clones, with roughly 80% as singletons. Specimen: PBMCs. The origin of the receptors is a middle-aged man in good health and CMV-seronegative.

The CDR3 reads CASSSLTGGSDTQYF. The CDR3 DNA sequence: TGTGCCAGCAGCTCCCTGACAGGGGGATCAGATACGCAGTATTTT. The chain uses TRBV7-6 and TRBJ2-3; TRBD1 aligns across 9 bases. Per the germline V gene, CDR1 is SGHVS and CDR2 is FNYEAQ. CDR3 length: 15 residues. V was clipped by 4 bases and J by 4 bases; unmatched bases: 6.

This clone turned up a few times. This sequence joins TRBV10-2 and TRBJ2-7, with 8 bases fitting TRBD2. The CDR3 is 13 residues long. The V and J ends lost 8 bases and 5 bases, in that order; junction bases with no gene match: 8. Germline V CDR1 and CDR2: WSHSY, SAAADI. The CDR3 nucleotides are TGCGCCAGCTCGGGGGGGTTCACAAACGAGCAGTACTTC. It specifies CASSGGFTNEQYF.

The chain couples TRBV9 to TRBJ2-7; 12 bases align to TRBD2. Germline assignment: CDR1 SGDLS and CDR2 YYNGEE. V lost 3 bases, J lost 6 bases, and 10 bases stayed unmatched. CDR3 size: 16 residues. The CDR3 reads CASSEGLAGTLSEQYF. The CDR3 DNA follows: TGTGCCAGCAGCGAAGGACTAGCGGGGACTCTTTCCGAGCAGTACTTC.

The chain employs TRBV5-6 and TRBJ1-6; D is possibly TRBD1 (5 bases). The V end was cut by 0 bases, the J end by 9 bases, with 13 bases between. Germline V gene data show CDR1 as SGHDT and CDR2 as YYEEEE. The CDR3 contains 15 residues. For the CDR3, the DNA is TGTGCCAGCAGCTTGGGGGGAATGGGGGGTTCACCCCTCCACTTT. Protein product: CASSLGGMGGSPLHF.

This clone has just a few counts. J is TRBJ2-7 and V is TRBV5-6, with 8 bases lining up with TRBD1. Germline assignment: CDR1 SGHDT and CDR2 YYEEEE. Trimming took 3 bases from V and 5 from J; bases not matched to a gene: 10. The CDR3 has 15 residues. The CDR3 DNA reads as TGTGCCAGCAGCTCCCGGGACAGGTGGAATCACGAGCAGTACTTC. It yields the protein CASSSRDRWNHEQYF.

The CDR3 loop reads CASSLRDRGREQYF. CDR3 DNA sequence: TGCGCCAGCAGCCTCCGGGACAGGGGACGTGAGCAGTACTTC. The chain uses TRBV5-1 and TRBJ2-5, with TRBD1 matching over 10 bases. Trimming took 4 bases from V and 11 from J; bases not matched to a gene: 11. Germline CDR1 SGHRS, CDR2 YFSETQ. The CDR3 is made up of 14 amino acids.

The J gene is TRBJ2-5, the V gene TRBV5-1; D is unresolved. Germline V gene lookup returns CDR1 SGHRS and CDR2 YFSETQ. The length of the CDR3 is 13 residues. V lost 1 base to trimming and J lost 2 bases, with 6 bases between them. The CDR3 nucleotides read TGCGCCAGCAGCTTGTCCCAGCAAGAGACCCAGTACTTC. Its translation: CASSLSQQETQYF. The variable domain in full, completed from reference TRBV5-1 and TRBJ2-5, reads KAGVTQTPRYLIKTRGQQVTLSCSPISGHRSVSWYQQTPGQGLQFLFEYFSETQRNKGNFPGRFSGRQFSNSRSEMNVSTLELGDSALYLCASSLSQQETQYFGPGTRLLVL.

DNA for the CDR3: TGTGCCAGCAAGGAGGGGCCGACCGGGGAGCTGTTTTTT. It is translated as CASKEGPTGELFF. V usage is TRBV2 and J usage is TRBJ2-2; possible D gene TRBD2, 6 bases. V lost 7 bases and J 5 bases, leaving 11 bases between the germline ends. The germline V gene encodes CDR1 SNHLY and CDR2 FYNNEI. This CDR3 comprises 13 residues.

This clone showed up just a few times. The V and J genes are TRBV2 and TRBJ2-1; TRBD1 matches at 7 bases. The germline CDR1 and CDR2 sequences are SNHLY and FYNNEI. CDR3 length: 13 amino acids. The trim removed 7 bases at V and 4 bases at J, leaving 4 bases unmatched. CDR3 nucleotides: TGTGCCAGCACCGGGACAGTATACAATGAGCAGTTCTTC. The encoded protein is CASTGTVYNEQFF.

This clone was recorded a few times. The CDR3 spells CASSPPGTGRIAFF. The CDR3 DNA reads TGTGCCAGCAGTCCCCCGGGGACAGGGAGGATTGCTTTCTTT. The chain joins TRBV28 to TRBJ1-1, with 9 bases that match TRBD1. The V gene end was trimmed by 5 bases and the J gene end by 11 bases; junction bases not matched to a gene: 12. CDR3 length equals 14 residues. Germline loops: CDR1 MDHEN, CDR2 SYDVKM.

This chain links TRBV12-5 with TRBJ1-5; 10 bases align to TRBD1. Germline CDR1 and CDR2: LGHNT and FRNRAP. The CDR3 runs 19 residues. Trimming cost V 3 bases and J 0 bases; bases outside gene matches: 11. The CDR3 sequence is CASGFRLLGQGYSNQPQHF. The CDR3 DNA follows: TGTGCTAGTGGTTTTAGATTATTGGGACAGGGGTATAGCAATCAGCCCCAGCATTTT.

This chain uses TRBV11-2 with TRBJ1-2; 8 nucleotides agree with TRBD1. After removal of 6 bases from V and 2 bases from J, the junction contained 8 bases not matched to a gene. Germline V gene sequence: CDR1 SGHAT, CDR2 FQNNGV. This CDR3 is built from 15 residues. The CDR3 DNA follows: TGTGCCAGCAGATCCGGGACAGGTGGCAACTATGGCTACACCTTC. This translates into CASRSGTGGNYGYTF. Full variable domain (missing parts from reference TRBV11-2 and TRBJ1-2): EAGVAQSPRYKIIEKRQSVAFWCNPISGHATLYWYQQILGQGPKLLIQFQNNGVVDDSQLPKDRFSAERLKGVDSTLKIQPAKLEDSAVYLCASRSGTGGNYGYTFGSGTRLTVV.

V gene TRBV4-2 combines with J gene TRBJ1-2, with D perhaps matching TRBD1 (5 bases). The CDR3 totals 16 residues. V lost 0 bases and J 4 bases, leaving 15 bases between the germline ends. Germline CDR1 LGHNA, CDR2 YNFKEQ. For the CDR3, the DNA is TGTGCCAGCAGCCAAGATGTAAGGGACTTTCGCTATGGCTACACCTTC. Protein: CASSQDVRDFRYGYTF.

V gene TRBV9 combines with J gene TRBJ2-1, with 11 bases fitting TRBD2. Looked up from germline, CDR1 is SGDLS and CDR2 is YYNGEE. The CDR3 contains 18 residues. V trimming: 7 bases; J trimming: 0 bases; junction bases outside the gene matches: 12. CDR3 bases: TGTGCCAGCGGCCCTCTAGCGGGGGGACCGAGCTCCTACAATGAGCAGTTCTTC. Translating gives CASGPLAGGPSSYNEQFF. Full variable domain (missing parts from reference TRBV9 and TRBJ2-1): DSGVTQTPKHLITATGQRVTLRCSPRSGDLSVYWYQQSLDQGLQFLIQYYNGEERAKGNILERFSAQQFPDLHSELNLSSLELGDSALYFCASGPLAGGPSSYNEQFFGPGTRLTVL.

This clone was recorded once. The gene calls are TRBV7-8 and TRBJ2-5; the match to TRBD1 covers 9 bases. After removal of 8 bases from V and 5 bases from J, the junction contained 3 bases not matched to a gene. The CDR3 spans 12 residues. In germline, CDR1 is SGHVS, CDR2 FQNEAQ. The CDR3 nucleotides read TGTGCCAGCCTGACAGGGGGGGAGACCCAGTACTTC. Translation: CASLTGGETQYF.

V and J are TRBV18 and TRBJ1-6; TRBD1 agrees at 9 bases. The CDR3 covers 16 residues. Looked up from germline, CDR1 is KGHSH and CDR2 is LQKENI. The V segment lost 0 bases and the J segment 7 bases; nucleotides outside the gene matches: 4. As DNA, the CDR3 is TGTGCCAGCTCACCACCGAGGGGACAGGGAAATTCACCCCTCCACTTT. Translation gives CASSPPRGQGNSPLHF.

The CDR3 region has the DNA TGTGCCAGTAGTATCGGGGACAGCTACGAGCAGTACTTC. It encodes CASSIGDSYEQYF. This chain joins TRBV19 and TRBJ2-7; 7 nucleotides agree with TRBD1. Germline V gives CDR1 LNHDA, CDR2 SQIVND (reference sequence). J gave up 3 bases and V 3 bases, and 2 bases lay outside the gene matches. The CDR3 totals 13 residues. The full variable domain, in which reference TRBV19 and TRBJ2-7 provide the parts outside the CDR3, is DGGITQSPKYLFRKEGQNVTLSCEQNLNHDAMYWYRQDPGQGLRLIYYSQIVNDFQKGDIAEGYSVSREKKESFPLTVTSAQKNPTAFYLCASSIGDSYEQYFGPGTRLTVT.

This clone appeared once. The CDR3: CASSLGGNQRGYEQYF. CDR3 coding DNA: TGTGCCAGCAGCTTAGGGGGAAACCAAAGGGGCTACGAGCAGTACTTC. The chain carries TRBV7-9 and TRBJ2-7, with D perhaps TRBD1 (5 bases). The CDR3 is made up of 16 amino acids. Germline-derived CDR1 and CDR2 are SEHNR and FQNEAQ (reference sequence). With 1 base removed from V and 3 bases from J, the gap between germline ends came to 16 bases. Supplemented by reference TRBV7-9 and TRBJ2-7, the full variable domain reads DTGVSQNPRHKITKRGQNVTFRCDPISEHNRLYWYRQTLGQGPEFLTYFQNEAQLEKSRLLSDRFSAERPKGSFSTLEIQRTEQGDSAMYLCASSLGGNQRGYEQYFGPGTRLTVT.

This clone has just a few counts. V is TRBV6-5 and J is TRBJ1-1, with TRBD1 matching over 7 bases. The ends lost 6 bases at V and 3 bases at J; junction bases unmatched: 4. Germline V gene data show CDR1 as MNHEY and CDR2 as SVGAGI. CDR3 length: 13 amino acids. The CDR3 bases are TGTGCCAGCAGGATACAGGGGTACACTGAAGCTTTCTTT. Its protein product is CASRIQGYTEAFF.

J is TRBJ2-7 and V is TRBV5-1; 11 bases fit TRBD2. The germline gives CDR1 SGHRS, CDR2 YFSETQ. CDR3 length equals 16 residues. With 4 bases clipped from V and 3 bases from J, the junction kept 9 bases outside the gene matches. CDR3 in DNA: TGCGCCAGCAGCGTACCCCTAGCGGGGGGTCTCTACGAGCAGTACTTC. Translation: CASSVPLAGGLYEQYF.

This clone occurred once. The chain links TRBV6-5 to TRBJ2-7, with D possibly matching TRBD1 (6 bases). The CDR3 contains 13 residues. Germline CDR1 reads MNHEY; CDR2 reads SVGAGI. Trimming took 6 bases from V and 3 from J, leaving 12 bases between them. The CDR3 sequence is CASRGTQVYEQYF. The CDR3 coding sequence is TGTGCCAGCAGGGGGACACAGGTCTACGAGCAGTACTTC.